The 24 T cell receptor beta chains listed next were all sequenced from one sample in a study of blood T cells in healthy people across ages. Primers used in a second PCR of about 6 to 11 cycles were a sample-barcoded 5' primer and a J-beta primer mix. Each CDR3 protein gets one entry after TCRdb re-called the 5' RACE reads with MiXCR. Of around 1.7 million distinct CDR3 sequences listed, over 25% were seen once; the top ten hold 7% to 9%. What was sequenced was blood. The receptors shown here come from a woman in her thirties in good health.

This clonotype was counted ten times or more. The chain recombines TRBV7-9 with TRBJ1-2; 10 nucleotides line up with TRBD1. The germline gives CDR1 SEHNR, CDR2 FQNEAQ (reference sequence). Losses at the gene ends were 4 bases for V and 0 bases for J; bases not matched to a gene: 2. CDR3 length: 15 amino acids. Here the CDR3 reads CASSSGTGANYGYTF. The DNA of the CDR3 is TGTGCCAGCAGCTCCGGGACAGGGGCTAACTATGGCTACACCTTC.

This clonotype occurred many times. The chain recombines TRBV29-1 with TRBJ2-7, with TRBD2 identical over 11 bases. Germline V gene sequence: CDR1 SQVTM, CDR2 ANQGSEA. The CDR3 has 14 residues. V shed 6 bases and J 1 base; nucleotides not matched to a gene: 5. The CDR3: CSVVAGGNSYEQYF. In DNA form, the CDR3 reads TGCAGCGTGGTAGCGGGGGGGAATTCCTACGAGCAGTACTTC.

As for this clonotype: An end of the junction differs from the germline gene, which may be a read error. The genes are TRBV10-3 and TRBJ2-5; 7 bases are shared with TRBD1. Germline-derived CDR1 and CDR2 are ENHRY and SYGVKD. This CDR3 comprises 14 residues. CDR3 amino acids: CVISVGTDQETQYF. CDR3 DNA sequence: TGTGTCATCAGTGTCGGGACAGATCAAGAGACCCAGTACTTC.

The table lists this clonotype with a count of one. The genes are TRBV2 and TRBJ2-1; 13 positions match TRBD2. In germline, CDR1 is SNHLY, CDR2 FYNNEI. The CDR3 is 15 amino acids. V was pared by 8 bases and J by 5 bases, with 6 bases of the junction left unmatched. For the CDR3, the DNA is TGTGCCAGCGGGCCGGGACTAGCGGGAAACAATGAGCAGTTCTTC. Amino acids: CASGPGLAGNNEQFF.

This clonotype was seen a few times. CDR3: CASSLPRQGMNGYTF. The DNA for the CDR3 is TGCGCCAGCAGCTTGCCTCGCCAGGGAATGAATGGCTACACCTTC. This chain uses TRBV5-1 with TRBJ1-2; D perhaps matches TRBD1 (5 bases). V lost 1 base and J 6 bases, leaving 16 bases between the germline ends. Germline CDR1 is SGHRS and CDR2 is YFSETQ. This CDR3 contains 15 residues.

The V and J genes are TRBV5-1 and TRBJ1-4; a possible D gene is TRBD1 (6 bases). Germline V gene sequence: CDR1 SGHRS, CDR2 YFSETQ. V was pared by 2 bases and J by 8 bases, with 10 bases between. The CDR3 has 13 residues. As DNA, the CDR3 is TGCGCCAGCAGCTTCGGGGGGCAAGAAAAACTGTTTTTT. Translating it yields CASSFGGQEKLFF.

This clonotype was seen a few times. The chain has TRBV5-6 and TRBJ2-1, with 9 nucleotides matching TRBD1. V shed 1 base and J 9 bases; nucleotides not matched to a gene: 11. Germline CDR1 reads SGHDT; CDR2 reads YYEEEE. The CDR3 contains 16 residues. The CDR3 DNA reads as TGTGCCAGCAGCTTGTTAATGGGACAGGGAACGAGTGAGCAGTTCTTC. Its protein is CASSLLMGQGTSEQFF.

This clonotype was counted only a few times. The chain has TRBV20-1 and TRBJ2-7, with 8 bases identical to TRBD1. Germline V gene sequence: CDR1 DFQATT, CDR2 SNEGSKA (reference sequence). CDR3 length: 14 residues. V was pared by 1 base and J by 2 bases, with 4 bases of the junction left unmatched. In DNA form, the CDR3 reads TGCAGTGCTAGAGGGACAGGGCGTACCTACGAGCAGTACTTC. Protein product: CSARGTGRTYEQYF.

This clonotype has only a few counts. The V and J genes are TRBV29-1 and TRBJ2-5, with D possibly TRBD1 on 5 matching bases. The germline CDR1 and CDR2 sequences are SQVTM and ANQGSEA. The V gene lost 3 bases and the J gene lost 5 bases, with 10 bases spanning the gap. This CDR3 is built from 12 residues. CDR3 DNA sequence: TGCAGCGTTGACATAGGGGCCGAGACCCAGTACTTC. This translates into CSVDIGAETQYF.

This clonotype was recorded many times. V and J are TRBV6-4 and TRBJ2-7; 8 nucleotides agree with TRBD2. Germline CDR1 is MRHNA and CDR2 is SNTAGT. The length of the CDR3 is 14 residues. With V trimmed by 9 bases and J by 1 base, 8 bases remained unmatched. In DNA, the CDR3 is TGTGCCAGAGGGGCCGGGACTAGGTCCTACGAGCAGTACTTC. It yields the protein CARGAGTRSYEQYF.

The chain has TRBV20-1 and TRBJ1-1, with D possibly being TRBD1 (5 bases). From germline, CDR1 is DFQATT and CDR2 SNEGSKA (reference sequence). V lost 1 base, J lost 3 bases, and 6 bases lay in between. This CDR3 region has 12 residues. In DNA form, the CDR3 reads TGCAGTGCTAGAGTCAGGGACACTGAAGCTTTCTTT. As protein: CSARVRDTEAFF.

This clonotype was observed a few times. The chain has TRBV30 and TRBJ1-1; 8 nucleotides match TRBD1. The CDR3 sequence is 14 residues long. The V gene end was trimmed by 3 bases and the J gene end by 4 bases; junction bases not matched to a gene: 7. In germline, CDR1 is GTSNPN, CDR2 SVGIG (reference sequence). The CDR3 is CAWSAGTGGTEAFF. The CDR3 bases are TGTGCCTGGAGCGCCGGGACAGGAGGCACTGAAGCTTTCTTT. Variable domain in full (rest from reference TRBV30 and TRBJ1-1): SQTIHQWPATLVQPVGSPLSLECTVEGTSNPNLYWYRQAAGRGLQLLFYSVGIGQISSEVPQNLSASRPQDRQFILSSKKLLLSDSGFYLCAWSAGTGGTEAFFGQGTRLTVV.

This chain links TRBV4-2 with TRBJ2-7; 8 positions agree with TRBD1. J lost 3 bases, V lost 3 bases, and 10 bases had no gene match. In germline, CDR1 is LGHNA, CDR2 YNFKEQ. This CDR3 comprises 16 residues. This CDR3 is CASSHPPGQANYEQYF. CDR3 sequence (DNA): TGTGCCAGCAGCCACCCCCCGGGACAGGCAAACTACGAGCAGTACTTC.

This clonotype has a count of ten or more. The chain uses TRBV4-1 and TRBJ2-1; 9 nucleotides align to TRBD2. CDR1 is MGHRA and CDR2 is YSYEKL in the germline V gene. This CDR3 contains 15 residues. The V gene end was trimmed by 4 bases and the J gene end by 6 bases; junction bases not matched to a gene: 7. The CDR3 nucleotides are TGCGCCAGCAGCCTCCGGGGACTAGCACCCAATGAGCAGTTCTTC. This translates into CASSLRGLAPNEQFF.

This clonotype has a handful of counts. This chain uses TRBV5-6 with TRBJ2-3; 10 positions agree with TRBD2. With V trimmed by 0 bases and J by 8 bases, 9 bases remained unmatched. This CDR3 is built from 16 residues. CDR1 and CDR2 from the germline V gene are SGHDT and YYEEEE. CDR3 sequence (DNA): TGTGCCAGCAGCTTGGCCTTAGCGGGGGGCCCGGGTACGCAGTATTTT. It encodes CASSLALAGGPGTQYF.

CDR3 sequence reads: CASSLRGRGDGNSPLHF. CDR3 DNA sequence: TGTGCCAGCAGTTTAAGGGGGAGAGGGGACGGGAATTCACCCCTCCACTTT. V usage is TRBV28 and J usage is TRBJ1-6, with a tentative D call TRBD1 (6 bases). Trimming left V 2 bases short and J 7 bases short, with 18 bases between. The CDR3 is made up of 17 amino acids. Germline assignment: CDR1 MDHEN and CDR2 SYDVKM.

The CDR3 DNA follows: TGCGCCAGCAGCTTGGCTACGCTTAGTGAGCAGTTCTTC. This sequence encodes CASSLATLSEQFF. The J gene is TRBJ2-1, the V gene TRBV5-1, with unresolved D. Trimming removed 0 bases from V and 9 bases from J, with 10 bases in between. The CDR3 spans 13 residues. Germline V gene data show CDR1 as SGHRS and CDR2 as YFSETQ.

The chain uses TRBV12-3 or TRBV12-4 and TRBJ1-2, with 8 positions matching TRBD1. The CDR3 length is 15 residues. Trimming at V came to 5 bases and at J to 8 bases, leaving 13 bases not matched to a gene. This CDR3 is CASSPAGTGVLGYTF. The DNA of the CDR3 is TGTGCCAGCAGTCCGGCCGGGACAGGTGTTTTAGGCTACACCTTC.

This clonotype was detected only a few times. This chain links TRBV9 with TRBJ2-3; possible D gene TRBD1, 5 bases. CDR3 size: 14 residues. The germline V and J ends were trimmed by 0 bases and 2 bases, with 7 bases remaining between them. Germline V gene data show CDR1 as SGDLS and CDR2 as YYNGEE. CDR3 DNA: TGTGCCAGCAGCGTAGAGACAGTCACAGATACGCAGTATTTT. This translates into CASSVETVTDTQYF.

The CDR3 region has the DNA TGTGCCAGCAGCCTTAGGGCTACTGATACCGGGGAGCTGTTTTTT. Protein sequence: CASSLRATDTGELFF. V usage is TRBV11-2 and J usage is TRBJ2-2; D is unclear. Germline CDR1 SGHAT, CDR2 FQNNGV. The CDR3 totals 15 residues. With 5 bases removed from V and 5 bases from J, the gap between germline ends came to 15 bases.

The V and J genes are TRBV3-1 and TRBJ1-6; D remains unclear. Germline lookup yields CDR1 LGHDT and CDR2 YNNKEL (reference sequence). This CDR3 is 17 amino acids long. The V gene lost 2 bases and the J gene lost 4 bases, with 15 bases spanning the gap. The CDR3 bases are TGTGCCAGCAGCCAACGGGTACCGGGTTGGTATAATTCACCCCTCCACTTT. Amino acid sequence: CASSQRVPGWYNSPLHF.

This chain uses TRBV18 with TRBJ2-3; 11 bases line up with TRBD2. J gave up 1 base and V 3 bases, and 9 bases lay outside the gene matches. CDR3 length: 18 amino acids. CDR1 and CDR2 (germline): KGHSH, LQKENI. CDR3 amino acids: CASSPIGTSGRGTDTQYF. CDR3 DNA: TGTGCCAGCTCACCGATCGGGACTAGCGGTCGTGGCACAGATACGCAGTATTTT.

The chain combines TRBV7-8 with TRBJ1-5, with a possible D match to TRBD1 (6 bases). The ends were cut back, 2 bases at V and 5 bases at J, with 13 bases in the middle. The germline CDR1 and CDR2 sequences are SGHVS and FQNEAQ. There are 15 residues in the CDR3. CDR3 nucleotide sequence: TGTGCCAGCAGCTTAAGTCCCGGGGGCCATCAGCCCCAGCATTTT. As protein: CASSLSPGGHQPQHF.

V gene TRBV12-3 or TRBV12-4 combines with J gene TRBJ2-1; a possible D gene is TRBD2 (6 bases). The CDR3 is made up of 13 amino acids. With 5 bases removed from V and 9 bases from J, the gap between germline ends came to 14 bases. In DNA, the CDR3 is TGTGCCAGCAGTCTTTGGGAGGATGGTGAGCAGTTCTTC. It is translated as CASSLWEDGEQFF.